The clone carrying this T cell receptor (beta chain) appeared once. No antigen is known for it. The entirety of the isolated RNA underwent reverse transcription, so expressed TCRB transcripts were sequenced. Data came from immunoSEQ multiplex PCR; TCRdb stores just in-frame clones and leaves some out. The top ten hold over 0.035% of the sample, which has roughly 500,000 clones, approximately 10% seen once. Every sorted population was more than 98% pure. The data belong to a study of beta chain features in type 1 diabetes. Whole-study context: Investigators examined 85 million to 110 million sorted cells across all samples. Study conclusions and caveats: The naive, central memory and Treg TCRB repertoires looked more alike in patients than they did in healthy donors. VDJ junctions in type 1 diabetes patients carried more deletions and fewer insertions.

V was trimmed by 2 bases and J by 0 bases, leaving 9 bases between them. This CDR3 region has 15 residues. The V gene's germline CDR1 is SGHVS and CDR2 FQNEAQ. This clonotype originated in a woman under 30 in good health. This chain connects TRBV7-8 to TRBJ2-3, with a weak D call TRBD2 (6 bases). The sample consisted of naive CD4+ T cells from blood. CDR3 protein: CASSLIGTSTDTQYF. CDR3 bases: TGTGCCAGCAGCTTAATCGGGACTAGCACAGATACGCAGTATTTT.